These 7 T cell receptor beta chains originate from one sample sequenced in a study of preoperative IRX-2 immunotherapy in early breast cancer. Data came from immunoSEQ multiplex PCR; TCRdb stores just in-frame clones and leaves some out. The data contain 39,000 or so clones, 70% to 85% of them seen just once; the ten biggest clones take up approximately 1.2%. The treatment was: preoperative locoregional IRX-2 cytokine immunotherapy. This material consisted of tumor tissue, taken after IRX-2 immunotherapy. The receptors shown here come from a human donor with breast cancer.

The CDR3 coding sequence is TGTGCCAGCAGCTTAGTGGCTAGCGGGTCCTACAATGAGCAGTTCTTC. Protein product: CASSLVASGSYNEQFF. The chain uses TRBV7-7 and TRBJ2-1, with 8 bases matching TRBD2. This CDR3 spans 16 amino acids. The V gene's germline CDR1 is SSHAT and CDR2 FNYEAQ (reference sequence). J lost 1 base, V lost 1 base, and 3 bases had no gene match.

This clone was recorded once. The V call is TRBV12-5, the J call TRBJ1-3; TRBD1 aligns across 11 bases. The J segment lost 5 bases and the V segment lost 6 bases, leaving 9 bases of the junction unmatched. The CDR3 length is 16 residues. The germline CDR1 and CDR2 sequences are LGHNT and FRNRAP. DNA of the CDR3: TGTGCTAGTGGAAGGGACAGGGGGTTGCGGAGAAACACCATATATTTT. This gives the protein CASGRDRGLRRNTIYF. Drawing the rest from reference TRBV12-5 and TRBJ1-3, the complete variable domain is DARVTQTPRHKVTEMGQEVTMRCQPILGHNTVFWYRQTMMQGLELLAYFRNRAPLDDSGMPKDRFSAEMPDATLATLKIQPSEPRDSAVYFCASGRDRGLRRNTIYFGEGSWLTVV.

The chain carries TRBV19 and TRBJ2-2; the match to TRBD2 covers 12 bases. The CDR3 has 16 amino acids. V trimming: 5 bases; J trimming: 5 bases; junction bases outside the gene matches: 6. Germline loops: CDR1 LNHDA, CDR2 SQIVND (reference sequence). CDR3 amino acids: CASSRGLAGITGELFF. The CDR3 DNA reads TGTGCCAGTAGTCGCGGACTAGCGGGAATTACCGGGGAGCTGTTTTTT.

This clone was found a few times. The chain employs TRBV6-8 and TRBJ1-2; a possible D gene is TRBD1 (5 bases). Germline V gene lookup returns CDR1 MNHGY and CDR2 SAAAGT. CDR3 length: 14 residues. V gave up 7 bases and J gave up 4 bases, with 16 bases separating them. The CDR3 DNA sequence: TGTGCCAGCATATCGGGTGGGACGGCCTATGGCTACACCTTC. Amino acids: CASISGGTAYGYTF.

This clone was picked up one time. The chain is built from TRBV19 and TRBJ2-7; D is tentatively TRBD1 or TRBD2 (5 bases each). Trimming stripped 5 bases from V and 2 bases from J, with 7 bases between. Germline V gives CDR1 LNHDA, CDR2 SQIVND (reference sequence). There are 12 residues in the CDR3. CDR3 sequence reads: CASSRGPYEQYF. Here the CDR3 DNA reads TGTGCCAGTAGTCGGGGACCCTACGAGCAGTACTTC.

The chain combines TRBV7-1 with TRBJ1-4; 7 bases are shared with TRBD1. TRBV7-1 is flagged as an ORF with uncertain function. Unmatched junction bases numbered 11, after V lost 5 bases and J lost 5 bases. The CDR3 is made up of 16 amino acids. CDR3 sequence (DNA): TGTGCCAGCAGCCTAAACACGGGACAGATCAATGAAAAACTGTTTTTT. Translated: CASSLNTGQINEKLFF.

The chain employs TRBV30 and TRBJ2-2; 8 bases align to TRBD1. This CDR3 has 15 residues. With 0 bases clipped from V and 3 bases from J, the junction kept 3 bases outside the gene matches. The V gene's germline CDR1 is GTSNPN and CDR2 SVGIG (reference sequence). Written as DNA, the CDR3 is TGTGCCTGGAGTGTAAGGACAGGGTACACCGGGGAGCTGTTTTTT. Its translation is CAWSVRTGYTGELFF.